These T cell receptor beta chains were read from a single sample in a study of blood T cells in healthy people across ages. One entry per CDR3 protein results from TCRdb running MiXCR on the 5' RACE reads. The sample lists about 1 million distinct CDR3 sequences, 35% to 50% seen once, with 15% to 20% in the top ten. Material for sequencing was blood. The receptors here all came from a woman between 55 and 75 years old in good health. Each CDR3 is given with its conserved first and last residue. The order of the fields is J gene, V gene, D gene, clone size, CDR3 protein, CDR3 DNA. The D gene is left open where the match is weak. Only some rows state a clone size, as once, few, many or a class for expanded clones.

>TRBJ1-2|TRBV2|NA|many
CASNPGQGPYGYTF
TGTGCCAGCAACCCCGGCCAGGGGCCATATGGCTACACCTTC
>TRBJ2-7|TRBV12-3/TRBV12-4|TRBD1|few
CASSHKDRSGYEQYF
TGTGCCAGCAGCCACAAGGACAGGTCTGGCTACGAGCAGTACTTC
>TRBJ2-5|TRBV12-3/TRBV12-4|NA|NA
CASSFVGQQETQYF
TGTGCCAGCAGTTTTGTAGGACAGCAAGAGACCCAGTACTTC
>TRBJ2-7|TRBV5-1|NA|few
CASSAGTPPVDEQYF
TGCGCCAGCAGCGCCGGGACGCCCCCGGTCGACGAGCAGTACTTC
>TRBJ2-1|TRBV10-3|NA|NA
CAVSLGGTYNEQFF
TGTGCCGTATCCCTTGGGGGCACCTACAATGAGCAGTTCTTC
>TRBJ2-5|TRBV7-8|NA|NA
CASRSGGEPQETQYF
TGTGCCAGCAGGTCCGGCGGGGAGCCTCAAGAGACCCAGTACTTC
>TRBJ2-4|TRBV24-1|NA|NA
CATLQRKAKNIQYF
TGTGCCACCCTTCAGAGGAAGGCCAAAAACATTCAGTACTTC
>TRBJ2-5|TRBV20-1|TRBD2|NA
CSARGYGGRAREQYF
TGCAGTGCTAGAGGGTATGGCGGGAGGGCACGGGAGCAGTACTTC
>TRBJ1-4|TRBV6-5|NA|NA
CASTRGWGGMREKLFF
TGTGCCAGCACCCGAGGTTGGGGGGGGATGCGTGAAAAACTGTTTTTT
>TRBJ2-1|TRBV20-1|NA|few
CSARDLVRGATSSYNEQFF
TGCAGTGCTAGAGATCTCGTGAGGGGAGCGACTTCCTCCTACAATGAGCAGTTCTTC
>TRBJ2-1|TRBV15|NA|NA
CATSRDIGSNNEQFF
TGTGCCACCAGCAGAGATATCGGGAGCAACAATGAGCAGTTCTTC
>TRBJ2-3|TRBV11-2|NA|NA
CANSLFGDTQYF
TGTGCCAACAGCTTATTCGGAGATACGCAGTATTTT
>TRBJ1-2|TRBV6-5|NA|few
CASSDDGRDYGYTF
TGTGCCAGCAGTGACGACGGTCGGGACTATGGCTACACCTTC